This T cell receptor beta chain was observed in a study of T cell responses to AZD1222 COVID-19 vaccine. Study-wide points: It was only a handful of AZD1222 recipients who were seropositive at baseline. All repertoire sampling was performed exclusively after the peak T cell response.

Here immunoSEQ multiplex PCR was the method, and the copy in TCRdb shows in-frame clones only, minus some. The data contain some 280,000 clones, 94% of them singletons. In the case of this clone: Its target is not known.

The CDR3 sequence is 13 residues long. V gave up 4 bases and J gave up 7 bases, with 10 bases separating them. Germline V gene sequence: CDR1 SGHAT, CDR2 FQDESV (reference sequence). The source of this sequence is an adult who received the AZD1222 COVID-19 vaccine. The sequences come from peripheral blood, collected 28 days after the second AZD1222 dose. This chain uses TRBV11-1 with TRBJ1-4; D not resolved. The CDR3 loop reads CASSSQISEKLFF. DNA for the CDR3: TGTGCCAGCAGCTCCCAGATCAGTGAAAAACTGTTTTTT.